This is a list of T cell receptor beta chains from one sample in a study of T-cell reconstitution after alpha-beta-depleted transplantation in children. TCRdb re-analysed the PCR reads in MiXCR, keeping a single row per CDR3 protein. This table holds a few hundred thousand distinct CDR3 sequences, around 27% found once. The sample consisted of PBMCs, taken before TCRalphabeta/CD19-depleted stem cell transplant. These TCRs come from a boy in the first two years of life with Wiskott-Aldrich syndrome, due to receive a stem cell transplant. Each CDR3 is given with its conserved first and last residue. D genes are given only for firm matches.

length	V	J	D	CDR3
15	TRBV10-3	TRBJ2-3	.	CAISESYGSTDTQYF
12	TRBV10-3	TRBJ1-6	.	CAISEPNSPLHF
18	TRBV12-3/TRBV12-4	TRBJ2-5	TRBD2	CASSLRGLAGGPRETQYF
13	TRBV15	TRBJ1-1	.	CATSSPGRVEAFF
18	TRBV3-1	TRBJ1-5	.	CASSLTGTIGFGNQPQHF
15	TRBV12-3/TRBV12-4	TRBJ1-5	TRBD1	CASSLNQGAGQPQHF
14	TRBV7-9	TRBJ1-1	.	CASSPRTGNTEAFF
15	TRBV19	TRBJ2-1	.	CASTLGLRRNNEQFF
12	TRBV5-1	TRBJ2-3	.	CASSLNSDTQYF
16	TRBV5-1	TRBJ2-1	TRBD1	CASSLGTGAMNNEQFF
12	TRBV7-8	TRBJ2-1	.	CASSQTLDEQFF
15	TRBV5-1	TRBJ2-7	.	CASSLAARGSHEQYF
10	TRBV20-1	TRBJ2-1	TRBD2	CSGLALEQFF
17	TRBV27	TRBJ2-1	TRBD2	CASSLSPSSGGYNEQFF
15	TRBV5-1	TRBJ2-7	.	CASGRGTDRGYEQYF
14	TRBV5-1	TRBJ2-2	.	CASSLEQHTGELFF
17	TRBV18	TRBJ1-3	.	CASSPLTGLIQGNTIYF
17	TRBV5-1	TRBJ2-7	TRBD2	CASSPGLAGGSSYEQYF